A selection of T cell receptor beta chains follows, all from one sample in a study of blood T cell repertoires in COVID-19. The data were produced by immunoSEQ multiplex PCR, yet TCRdb's version contains in-frame clones alone and is incomplete. The sample shows almost 400,000 clones, around 87% of them seen only once. The sample was peripheral blood. The receptors here all came from a woman aged 55-75 years with COVID-19, enrolled during active disease. The CDR3 runs from the conserved cysteine through the conserved F or W. The D gene is left open where the match is weak. Clone size is given for some rows only: seen once, a few or many times, or a class if the clone is expanded.

J,D,V,length,size,DNA,CDR3
TRBJ1-5,TRBD1,TRBV19,16,few,TGTGCCAGTAGTAACCAGGACAGGGGAGGCAATCAGCCCCAGCATTTT,CASSNQDRGGNQPQHF
TRBJ1-6,NA,TRBV19,14,NA,TGTGCCAGTAGTAGTCTCGGCGGTGATTCACCCCTCCACTTT,CASSSLGGDSPLHF
TRBJ2-7,NA,TRBV7-9,13,NA,TGTGCCAGCAGCTTACCAGGGGTGAGCGAGCAGTACTTC,CASSLPGVSEQYF
TRBJ2-1,TRBD2,TRBV27,15,NA,TGTGCCAGCAGTGATGCGACTAGCGGGGGTAATGAGCAGTTCTTC,CASSDATSGGNEQFF
TRBJ2-2,NA,TRBV23-1,15,NA,TGCGCCAGCGGCTGGGGGCCGTTTAACACCGGGGAGCTGTTTTTT,CASGWGPFNTGELFF
TRBJ1-2,NA,TRBV14,16,once,TGTGCCAGCAGCCAGGCTACCCCCGGGACATCCAGTGGCTACACCTTC,CASSQATPGTSSGYTF
TRBJ2-1,TRBD2,TRBV10-1,15,many,TGCGCCAGCAGTGCTACTAGCGGGGGGTCCAATGAGCAGTTCTTC,CASSATSGGSNEQFF
TRBJ1-5,TRBD1,TRBV7-3,18,NA,TGTGCCAGCAGCCCCTTTTCCCAGGACAGGGGGATCAATCAGCCCCAGCATTTT,CASSPFSQDRGINQPQHF
TRBJ1-2,NA,TRBV6-5,13,NA,TGTGCCAGCGGGGGGGTATTCCCCTATGGCTACACCTTC,CASGGVFPYGYTF
TRBJ1-2,NA,TRBV7-9,15,once,TGTGCCAGCAGCGCCCCGAGTGGGGGGGACTATGGCTACACCTTC,CASSAPSGGDYGYTF
TRBJ1-1,TRBD1,TRBV5-6,16,NA,TGTGCCAGCAGCTTGAGGCAAGGGGGCGCGTTAACTGAAGCTTTCTTT,CASSLRQGGALTEAFF
TRBJ1-4,NA,TRBV7-2,13,NA,TGTGCCAGCAGCCCTGGCGGGGAGGAAAAACTGTTTTTT,CASSPGGEEKLFF
TRBJ2-7,NA,TRBV5-5,14,NA,TGTGCCAGCAGCTTGTCCCCCGGGTACTACGAGCAGTACTTC,CASSLSPGYYEQYF
TRBJ2-7,NA,TRBV5-1,15,NA,TGCGCCAGCAGCTCCAGAGGATCCAGCCCCTACGAGCAGTACTTC,CASSSRGSSPYEQYF
TRBJ2-3,NA,TRBV2,12,once,TGTGCCAGCCAGGGGTCCACAGATACGCAGTATTTT,CASQGSTDTQYF
TRBJ1-2,NA,TRBV7-2,13,once,TGTGCCAGCAGCTTAGTTTCCGGCTATGGCTACACCTTC,CASSLVSGYGYTF
TRBJ1-2,NA,TRBV3-1/TRBV3-2,12,NA,TGTGCCAGCAGCCAAGGGGCGGGGGGCTACACCTTC,CASSQGAGGYTF
TRBJ1-2,NA,TRBV5-4,13,NA,TGTGCCAGCAGCTTACAGGGTGGCTATGGCTACACCTTC,CASSLQGGYGYTF
TRBJ2-6,NA,TRBV5-1,16,NA,TGCGCCAGCAGCTTGGCCCCGGGCTCTGGGGCCAACGTCCTGACTTTC,CASSLAPGSGANVLTF
TRBJ2-2,TRBD1,TRBV5-6,16,NA,TGTGCCAGCAGCGTTCCGGGACAGGCGAACACCGGGGAGCTGTTTTTT,CASSVPGQANTGELFF
TRBJ2-5,TRBD1,TRBV19,15,NA,TGTGCCAGTATCTACAGGGGGGAGGCGCGCAAGACCCAGTACTTC,CASIYRGEARKTQYF
TRBJ1-5,NA,TRBV19,15,NA,TGTGCCAGTAGTATAGGTGTATTGAGCAATCAGCCCCAGCATTTT,CASSIGVLSNQPQHF
TRBJ1-6,NA,TRBV11-2,15,NA,TGTGCCAGCAGCACCATGGCGGTTTCTGATTCACCCCTCCACTTT,CASSTMAVSDSPLHF
TRBJ2-7,NA,TRBV2,14,few,TGTGCCAGCACCCGACAGGCTAGTACCTACGAGCAGTACTTC,CASTRQASTYEQYF
TRBJ2-7,TRBD1,TRBV5-1,13,NA,TGCGCCAGCACCAAGGGACAGGGTTACGAGCAGTACTTC,CASTKGQGYEQYF
TRBJ1-2,NA,TRBV28,12,NA,TGTGCCAGCAGAGAACTAGCGGGCGGCTACACCTTC,CASRELAGGYTF
TRBJ2-7,TRBD2,TRBV15,15,NA,TGTGCCACCAGCAGTGGGCTAGCGGGGGGAATTGAGCAGTACTTC,CATSSGLAGGIEQYF
TRBJ1-2,NA,TRBV20-1,11,NA,TGCAGTGCTAGTTTAGGGGCCGGCTACACCTTC,CSASLGAGYTF
TRBJ2-2,TRBD1,TRBV7-9,16,once,TGTGCCAGCAGGGATGGGACAGGGGGAAGCACCGGGGAGCTGTTTTTT,CASRDGTGGSTGELFF
TRBJ2-5,TRBD2,TRBV7-7,17,NA,TGTGCTAGCAGCTTAGGGCCTAGCGGGGGGGGCCAAGAGACCCAGTACTTC,CASSLGPSGGGQETQYF
TRBJ2-7,TRBD2,TRBV6-6,16,NA,TGTGCCAGCAGTTACCCCGGGACTAGCGGTGTCTACGAGCAGTACTTC,CASSYPGTSGVYEQYF
TRBJ1-4,NA,TRBV2,14,NA,TGTGCCAGCAAGGAGGAGGTGTTAAATGAAAAACTGTTTTTT,CASKEEVLNEKLFF
TRBJ2-5,NA,TRBV28,14,NA,TGTGCCAGCACCCAAGGTGGCAGGGATGAGACCCAGTACTTC,CASTQGGRDETQYF
TRBJ2-2,TRBD2,TRBV24-1,19,once,TGTGCCACCTTTCCTTTGGTTGGACTAGCGGGGGCCGGGGACGGGGAGCTGTTTTTT,CATFPLVGLAGAGDGELFF
TRBJ2-7,TRBD1,TRBV2,13,NA,TGTGCCAGCAGTGATAACAGGGGCTACGAGCAGTACTTC,CASSDNRGYEQYF
TRBJ2-7,TRBD1,TRBV5-4,13,NA,TGTGCCAGCAGACAGGGGGCATCCTACGAGCAGTACTTC,CASRQGASYEQYF
TRBJ2-7,TRBD1,TRBV2,12,NA,TGTGCCAGCAGGGCCGGACAGGGCGAGCAGTACTTC,CASRAGQGEQYF
TRBJ2-7,NA,TRBV7-2,13,NA,TGTGCCAGCAGCTTAAAACAAGGAGGCGAGCAGTACTTC,CASSLKQGGEQYF
TRBJ1-4,NA,TRBV3-1/TRBV3-2,13,NA,TGTGCCAGCAGGAACAGTCAAGAGGAAAAACTGTTTTTT,CASRNSQEEKLFF
TRBJ2-3,TRBD2,TRBV3-1/TRBV3-2,16,NA,TGTGCCAGCAGCTTTCTAGCGGGGGGGGCCTTGGATACGCAGTATTTT,CASSFLAGGALDTQYF
TRBJ2-3,TRBD1,TRBV5-1,14,NA,TGCGCCAGCAGCTTGGACCACAGGGGAGATACGCAGTATTTT,CASSLDHRGDTQYF
TRBJ1-1,NA,TRBV7-6,13,NA,TGTGCCAGCAGCTCACAGGAGAACACTGAAGCTTTCTTT,CASSSQENTEAFF
TRBJ2-5,TRBD2,TRBV6-4,18,NA,TGTGCCAGCAGTGGAGGAAGGAGCGGGGGGTCGTTGCAAGAGACCCAGTACTTC,CASSGGRSGGSLQETQYF
TRBJ1-1,NA,TRBV5-1,14,NA,TGCGCCAGCAGCGGGCAGGGCGGGAACACTGAAGCTTTCTTT,CASSGQGGNTEAFF
TRBJ1-5,NA,TRBV28,11,few,TGTGCCAGCAGTTTAGGAGCTCTGCAGCATTTT,CASSLGALQHF
TRBJ1-5,NA,TRBV10-3,15,NA,TGTGCCATCAGTGACCCAAGACAGGGCAATCAGCCCCAGCATTTT,CAISDPRQGNQPQHF
TRBJ2-2,TRBD1,TRBV2,15,NA,TGTGCCAGCTTAAAGGGGGCCCGGGTAACCGGGGAGCTGTTTTTT,CASLKGARVTGELFF
TRBJ2-1,TRBD1,TRBV5-1,15,NA,TGCGCCAGCAGCTTGGTTCCAGGGGGCTACAATGAGCAGTTCTTC,CASSLVPGGYNEQFF
TRBJ1-1,NA,TRBV29-1,13,NA,TGCAGCGTTGGTGGGCAGGGGAACGCTGAAGCTTTCTTT,CSVGGQGNAEAFF
TRBJ2-5,TRBD1,TRBV6-2/TRBV6-3,16,NA,TGTGCCAGCAGTCAGACCGGGACAGCGATCCAAGAGACCCAGTACTTC,CASSQTGTAIQETQYF
TRBJ2-7,NA,TRBV7-6,14,once,TGTGCCAGCAGCTTAAAAGGGGCGGTGTACGAGCAGTACTTC,CASSLKGAVYEQYF
TRBJ1-5,NA,TRBV19,15,once,TGTGCCAGTAGGCCGCCCGGGGGGAGCAATCAGCCCCAGCATTTT,CASRPPGGSNQPQHF
TRBJ1-5,TRBD1,TRBV5-6,18,NA,TGTGCCAGCAGCTTAGGGACAGGGGGCGAGTATAGCAATCAGCCCCAGCATTTT,CASSLGTGGEYSNQPQHF
TRBJ2-5,NA,TRBV10-1,15,NA,TGCGCCAGCAGTCGCGGCCAACGTTTTGGGGAGACCCAGTACTTC,CASSRGQRFGETQYF
TRBJ2-4,NA,TRBV4-1,14,NA,TGCGCCAGCAGCCAACCCGGGGCCAAAAACATTCAGTACTTC,CASSQPGAKNIQYF
TRBJ1-1,NA,TRBV5-5,13,NA,TGTGCCAGCAGCTTGGCAGGTGAGACTGAAGCTTTCTTT,CASSLAGETEAFF
TRBJ2-1,TRBD2,TRBV27,15,NA,TGTGCCAGCAGTTTTAGGCGGGGGGAGAACAATGAGCAGTTCTTC,CASSFRRGENNEQFF